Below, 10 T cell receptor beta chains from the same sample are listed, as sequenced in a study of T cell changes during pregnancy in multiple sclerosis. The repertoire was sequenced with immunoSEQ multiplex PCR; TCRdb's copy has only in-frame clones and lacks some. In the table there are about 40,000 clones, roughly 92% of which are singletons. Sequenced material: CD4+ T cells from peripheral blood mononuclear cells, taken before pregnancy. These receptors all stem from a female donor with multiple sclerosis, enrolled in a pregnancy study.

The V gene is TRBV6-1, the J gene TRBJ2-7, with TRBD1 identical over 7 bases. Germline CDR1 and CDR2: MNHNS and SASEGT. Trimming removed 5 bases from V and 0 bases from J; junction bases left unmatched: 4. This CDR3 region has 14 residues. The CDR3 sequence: CASSKGTVSYEQYF. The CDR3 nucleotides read TGTGCCAGCAGTAAAGGGACAGTCTCCTACGAGCAGTACTTC.

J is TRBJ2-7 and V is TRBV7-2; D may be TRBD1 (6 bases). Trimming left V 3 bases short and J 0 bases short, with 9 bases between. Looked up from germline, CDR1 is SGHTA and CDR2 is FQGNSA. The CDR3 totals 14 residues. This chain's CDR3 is CASSLDSVSYEQYF. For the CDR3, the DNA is TGTGCCAGCAGCTTGGACAGCGTCTCCTACGAGCAGTACTTC. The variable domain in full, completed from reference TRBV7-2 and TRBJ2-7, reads GAGVSQSPSNKVTEKGKDVELRCDPISGHTALYWYRQSLGQGLEFLIYFQGNSAPDKSGLPSDRFSAERTGGSVSTLTIQRTQQEDSAVYLCASSLDSVSYEQYFGPGTRLTVT.

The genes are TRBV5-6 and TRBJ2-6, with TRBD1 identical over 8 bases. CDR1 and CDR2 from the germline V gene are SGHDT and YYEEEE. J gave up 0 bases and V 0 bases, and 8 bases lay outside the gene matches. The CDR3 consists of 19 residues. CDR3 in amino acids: CASSLGQGPLSSGANVLTF. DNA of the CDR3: TGTGCCAGCAGCTTGGGACAGGGGCCTTTAAGCTCTGGGGCCAACGTCCTGACTTTC.

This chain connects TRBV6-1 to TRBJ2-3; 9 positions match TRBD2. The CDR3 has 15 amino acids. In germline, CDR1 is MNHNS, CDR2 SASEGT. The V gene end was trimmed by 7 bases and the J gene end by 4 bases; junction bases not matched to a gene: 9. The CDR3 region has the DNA TGTGCCAGCATTCTTCTAGCGGGAAGTGCAGATACGCAGTATTTT. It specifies CASILLAGSADTQYF.

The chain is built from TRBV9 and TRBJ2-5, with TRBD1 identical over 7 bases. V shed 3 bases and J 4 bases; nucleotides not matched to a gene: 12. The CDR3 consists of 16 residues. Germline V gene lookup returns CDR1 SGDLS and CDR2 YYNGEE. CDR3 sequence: CASSAAPGRDRETQYF. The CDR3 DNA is TGTGCCAGCAGCGCCGCACCAGGAAGGGACAGAGAGACCCAGTACTTC. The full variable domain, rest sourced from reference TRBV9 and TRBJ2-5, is DSGVTQTPKHLITATGQRVTLRCSPRSGDLSVYWYQQSLDQGLQFLIQYYNGEERAKGNILERFSAQQFPDLHSELNLSSLELGDSALYFCASSAAPGRDRETQYFGPGTRLLVL.

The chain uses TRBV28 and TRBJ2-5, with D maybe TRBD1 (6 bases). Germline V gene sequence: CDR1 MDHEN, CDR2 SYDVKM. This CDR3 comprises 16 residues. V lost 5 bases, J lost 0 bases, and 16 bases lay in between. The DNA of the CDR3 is TGTGCCAGCAGTCCACAGGGTTGGGGCGACCAAGAGACCCAGTACTTC. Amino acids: CASSPQGWGDQETQYF.

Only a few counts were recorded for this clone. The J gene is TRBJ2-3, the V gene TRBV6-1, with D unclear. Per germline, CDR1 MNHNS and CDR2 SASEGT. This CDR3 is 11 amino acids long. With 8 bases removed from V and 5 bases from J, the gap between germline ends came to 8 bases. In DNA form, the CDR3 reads TGTGCCAGCCTCCTAAAAGATACGCAGTATTTT. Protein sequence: CASLLKDTQYF.

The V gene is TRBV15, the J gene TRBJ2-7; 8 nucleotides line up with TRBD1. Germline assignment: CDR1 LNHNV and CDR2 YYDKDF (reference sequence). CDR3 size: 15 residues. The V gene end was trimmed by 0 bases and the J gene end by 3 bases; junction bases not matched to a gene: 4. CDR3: CATSRDGTGGYEQYF. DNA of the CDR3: TGTGCCACCAGCAGAGATGGGACAGGCGGCTACGAGCAGTACTTC. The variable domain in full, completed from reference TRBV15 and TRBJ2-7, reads DAMVIQNPRYQVTQFGKPVTLSCSQTLNHNVMYWYQQKSSQAPKLLFHYYDKDFNNEADTPDNFQSRRPNTSFCFLDIRSPGLGDTAMYLCATSRDGTGGYEQYFGPGTRLTVT.

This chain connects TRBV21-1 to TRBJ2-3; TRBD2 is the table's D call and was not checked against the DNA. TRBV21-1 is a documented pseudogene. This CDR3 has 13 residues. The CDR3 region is CASRDILADTQYF. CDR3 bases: TGTGCCAGCAGGGACATACTAGCGGATACGCAGTATTTT.

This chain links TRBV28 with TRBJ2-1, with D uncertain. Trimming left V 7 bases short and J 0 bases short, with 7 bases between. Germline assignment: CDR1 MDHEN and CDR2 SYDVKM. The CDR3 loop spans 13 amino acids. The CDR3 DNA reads TGTGCCAGCACTCGCGGCTCCTACAATGAGCAGTTCTTC. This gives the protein CASTRGSYNEQFF.